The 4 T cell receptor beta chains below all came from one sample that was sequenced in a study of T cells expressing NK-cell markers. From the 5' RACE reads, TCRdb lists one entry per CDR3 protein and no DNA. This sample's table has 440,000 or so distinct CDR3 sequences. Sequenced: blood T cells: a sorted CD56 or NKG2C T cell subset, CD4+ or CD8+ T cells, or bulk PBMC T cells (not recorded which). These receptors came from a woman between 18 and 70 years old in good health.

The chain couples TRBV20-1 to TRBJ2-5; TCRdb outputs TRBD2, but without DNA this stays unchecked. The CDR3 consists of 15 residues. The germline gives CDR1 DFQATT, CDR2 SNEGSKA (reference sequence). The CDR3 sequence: CSASLGPSPPETQYF.

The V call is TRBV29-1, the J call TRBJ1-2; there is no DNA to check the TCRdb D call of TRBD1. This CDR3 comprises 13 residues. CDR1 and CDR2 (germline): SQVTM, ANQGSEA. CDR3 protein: CSVGPPGKDGYTF.

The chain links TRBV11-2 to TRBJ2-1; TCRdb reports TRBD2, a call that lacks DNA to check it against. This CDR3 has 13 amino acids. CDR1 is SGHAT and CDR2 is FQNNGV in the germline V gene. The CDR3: CASSLLRVNEQFF.

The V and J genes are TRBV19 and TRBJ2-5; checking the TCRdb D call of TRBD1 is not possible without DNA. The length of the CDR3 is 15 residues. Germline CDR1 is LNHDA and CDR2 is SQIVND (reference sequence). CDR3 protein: CASSILGQGQETQYF.